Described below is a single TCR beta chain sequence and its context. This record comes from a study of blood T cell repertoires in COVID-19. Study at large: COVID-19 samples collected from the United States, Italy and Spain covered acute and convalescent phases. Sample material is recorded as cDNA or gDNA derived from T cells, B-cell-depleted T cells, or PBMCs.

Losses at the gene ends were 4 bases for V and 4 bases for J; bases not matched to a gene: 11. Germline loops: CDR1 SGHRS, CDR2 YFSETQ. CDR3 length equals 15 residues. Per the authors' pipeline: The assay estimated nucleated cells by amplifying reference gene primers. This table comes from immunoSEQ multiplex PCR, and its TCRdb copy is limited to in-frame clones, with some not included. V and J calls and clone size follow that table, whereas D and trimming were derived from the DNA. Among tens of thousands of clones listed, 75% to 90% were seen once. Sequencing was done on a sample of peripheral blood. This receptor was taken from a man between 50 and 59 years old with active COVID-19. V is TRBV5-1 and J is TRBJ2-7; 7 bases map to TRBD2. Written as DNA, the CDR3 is TGCGCCAGCAGCCCGCGGGCTAGCGGTTCATACGAGCAGTACTTC. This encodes CASSPRASGSYEQYF.